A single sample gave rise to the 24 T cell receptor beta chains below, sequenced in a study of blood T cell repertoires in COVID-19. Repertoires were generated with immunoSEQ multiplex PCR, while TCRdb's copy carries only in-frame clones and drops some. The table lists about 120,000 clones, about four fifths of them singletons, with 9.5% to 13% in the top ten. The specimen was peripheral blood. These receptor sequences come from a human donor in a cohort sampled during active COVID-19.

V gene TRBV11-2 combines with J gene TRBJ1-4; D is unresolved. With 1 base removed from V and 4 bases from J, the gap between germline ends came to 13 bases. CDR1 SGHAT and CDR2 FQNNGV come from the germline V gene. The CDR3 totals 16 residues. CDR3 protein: CASSLGFSGINEKLFF. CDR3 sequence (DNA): TGTGCCAGCAGCTTAGGGTTCTCCGGGATTAATGAAAAACTGTTTTTT.

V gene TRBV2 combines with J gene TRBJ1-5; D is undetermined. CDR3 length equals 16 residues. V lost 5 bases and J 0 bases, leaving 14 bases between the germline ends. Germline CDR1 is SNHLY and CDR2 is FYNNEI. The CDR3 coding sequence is TGTGCCAGCAGTCGTTCAAGAATCGGTAGCAATCAGCCCCAGCATTTT. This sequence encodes CASSRSRIGSNQPQHF.

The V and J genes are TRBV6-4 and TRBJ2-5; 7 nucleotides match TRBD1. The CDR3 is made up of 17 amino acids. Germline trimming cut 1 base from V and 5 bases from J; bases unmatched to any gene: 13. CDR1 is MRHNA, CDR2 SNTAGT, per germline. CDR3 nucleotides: TGTGCCAGCAGTGACTGGGGGTCCCAGGGGGAGAGGGAGACCCAGTACTTC. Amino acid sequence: CASSDWGSQGERETQYF.

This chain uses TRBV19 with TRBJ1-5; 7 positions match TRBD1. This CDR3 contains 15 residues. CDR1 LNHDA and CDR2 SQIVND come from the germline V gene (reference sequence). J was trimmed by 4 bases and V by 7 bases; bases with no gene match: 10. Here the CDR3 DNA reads TGTGCCAGTACCGTCCTTACAGGGGATAATCAGCCCCAGCATTTT. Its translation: CASTVLTGDNQPQHF. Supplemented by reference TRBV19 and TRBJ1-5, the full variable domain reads DGGITQSPKYLFRKEGQNVTLSCEQNLNHDAMYWYRQDPGQGLRLIYYSQIVNDFQKGDIAEGYSVSREKKESFPLTVTSAQKNPTAFYLCASTVLTGDNQPQHFGDGTRLSIL.

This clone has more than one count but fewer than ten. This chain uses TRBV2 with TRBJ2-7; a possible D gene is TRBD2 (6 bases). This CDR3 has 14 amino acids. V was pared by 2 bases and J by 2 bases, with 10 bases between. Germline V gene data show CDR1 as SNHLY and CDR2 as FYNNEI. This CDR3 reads CASSEQTSTYEQYF. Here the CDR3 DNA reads TGTGCCAGCAGTGAACAGACTAGTACCTACGAGCAGTACTTC.

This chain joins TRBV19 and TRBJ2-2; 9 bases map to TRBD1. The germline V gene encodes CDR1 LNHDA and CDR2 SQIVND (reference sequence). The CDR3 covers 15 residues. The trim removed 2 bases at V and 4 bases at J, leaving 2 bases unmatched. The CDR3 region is CASSITGGSTGELFF. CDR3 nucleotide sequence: TGTGCCAGTAGTATAACAGGGGGCAGCACCGGGGAGCTGTTTTTT.

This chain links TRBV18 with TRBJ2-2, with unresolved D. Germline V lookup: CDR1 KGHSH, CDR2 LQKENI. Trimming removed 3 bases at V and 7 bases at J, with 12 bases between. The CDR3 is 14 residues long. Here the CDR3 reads CASSPGLGLGELFF. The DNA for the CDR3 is TGTGCCAGCTCACCGGGTCTAGGCCTCGGGGAGCTGTTTTTT.

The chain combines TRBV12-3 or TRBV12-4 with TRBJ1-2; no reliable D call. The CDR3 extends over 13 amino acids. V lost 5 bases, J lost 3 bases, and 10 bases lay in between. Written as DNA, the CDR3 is TGTGCCAGCAGTATAGGACGGGACTATGGCTACACCTTC. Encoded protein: CASSIGRDYGYTF.

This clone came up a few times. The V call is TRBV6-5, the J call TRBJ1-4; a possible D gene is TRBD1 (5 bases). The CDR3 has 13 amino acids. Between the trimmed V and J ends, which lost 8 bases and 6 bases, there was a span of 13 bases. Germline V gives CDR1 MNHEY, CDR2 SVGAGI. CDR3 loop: CASFRGGHEKLFF. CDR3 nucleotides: TGTGCCAGCTTCCGGGGGGGTCATGAAAAACTGTTTTTT.

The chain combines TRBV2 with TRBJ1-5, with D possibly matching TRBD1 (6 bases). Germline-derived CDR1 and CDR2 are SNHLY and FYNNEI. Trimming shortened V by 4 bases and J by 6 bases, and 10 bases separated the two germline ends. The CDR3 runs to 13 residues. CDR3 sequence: CASSGPGVQPQHF. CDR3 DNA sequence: TGTGCCAGCAGTGGTCCAGGGGTTCAGCCCCAGCATTTT.

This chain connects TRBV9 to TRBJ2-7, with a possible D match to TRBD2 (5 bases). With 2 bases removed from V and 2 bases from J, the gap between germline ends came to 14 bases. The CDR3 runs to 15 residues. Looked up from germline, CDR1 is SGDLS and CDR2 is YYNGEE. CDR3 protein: CASSVGNSPTYEQYF. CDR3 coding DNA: TGTGCCAGCAGCGTCGGGAACAGTCCCACCTACGAGCAGTACTTC.

The CDR3 sequence is CASSVAGGHTDTQYF. The CDR3 region has the DNA TGTGCCAGCTCCGTAGCGGGGGGCCACACAGATACGCAGTATTTT. The chain joins TRBV5-4 to TRBJ2-3, with 10 positions matching TRBD2. V trimming: 7 bases; J trimming: 2 bases; junction bases outside the gene matches: 7. This CDR3 spans 15 amino acids. Germline V gene lookup returns CDR1 SGHNT and CDR2 YYREEE (reference sequence).

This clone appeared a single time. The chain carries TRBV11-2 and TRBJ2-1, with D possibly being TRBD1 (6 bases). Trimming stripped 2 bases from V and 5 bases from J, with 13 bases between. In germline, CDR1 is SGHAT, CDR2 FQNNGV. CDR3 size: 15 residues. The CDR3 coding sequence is TGTGCCAGCAGCTTATCCGACAGGTCGCACAATGAGCAGTTCTTC. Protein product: CASSLSDRSHNEQFF.

CDR3: CATSDIYEQYF. CDR3 nucleotide sequence: TGTGCCACCAGTGACATCTACGAGCAGTACTTC. The V and J genes are TRBV24-1 and TRBJ2-7; D gene unclear. The germline V and J ends were trimmed by 4 bases and 3 bases, with 3 bases remaining between them. Germline assignment: CDR1 KGHDR and CDR2 SFDVKD. The CDR3 length is 11 residues.

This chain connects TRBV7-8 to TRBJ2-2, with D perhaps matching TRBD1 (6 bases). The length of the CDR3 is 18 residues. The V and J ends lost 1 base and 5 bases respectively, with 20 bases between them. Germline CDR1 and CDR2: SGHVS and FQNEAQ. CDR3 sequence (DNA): TGTGCCAGCAGCTTAGGTTGGCAGGGGTCCCGCGGGACCGGGGAGCTGTTTTTT. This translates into CASSLGWQGSRGTGELFF. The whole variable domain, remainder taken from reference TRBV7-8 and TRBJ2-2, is GAGVSQSPRYKVAKRGQDVALRCDPISGHVSLFWYQQALGQGPEFLTYFQNEAQLDKSGLPSDRFFAERPEGSVSTLKIQRTQQEDSAVYLCASSLGWQGSRGTGELFFGEGSRLTVL.

CDR3 region: CASSLVPGWRETQYF. DNA for the CDR3: TGTGCCAGCAGCTTGGTCCCAGGTTGGCGAGAGACCCAGTACTTC. The chain uses TRBV5-4 and TRBJ2-5; D not resolved. The CDR3 loop spans 15 amino acids. Germline V gives CDR1 SGHNT, CDR2 YYREEE (reference sequence). Trimming stripped 0 bases from V and 4 bases from J, with 13 bases between.

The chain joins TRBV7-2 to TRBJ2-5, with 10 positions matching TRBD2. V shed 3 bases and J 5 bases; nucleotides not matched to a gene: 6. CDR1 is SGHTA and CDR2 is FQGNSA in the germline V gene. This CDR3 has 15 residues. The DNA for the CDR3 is TGTGCCAGCAGCTTCCAGCGGGGGGGCCCGGAGACCCAGTACTTC. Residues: CASSFQRGGPETQYF.

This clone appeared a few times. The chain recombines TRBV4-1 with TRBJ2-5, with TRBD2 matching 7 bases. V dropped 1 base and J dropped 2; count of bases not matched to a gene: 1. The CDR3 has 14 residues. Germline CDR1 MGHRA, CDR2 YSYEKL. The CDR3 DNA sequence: TGCGCCAGCAGCCAAGCCGGGGGGCAAGAGACCCAGTACTTC. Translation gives CASSQAGGQETQYF.

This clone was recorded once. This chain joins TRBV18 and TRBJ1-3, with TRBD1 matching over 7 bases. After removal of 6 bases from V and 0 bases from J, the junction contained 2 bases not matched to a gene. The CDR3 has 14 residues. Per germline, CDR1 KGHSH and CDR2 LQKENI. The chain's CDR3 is CASSRDSSGNTIYF. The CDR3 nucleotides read TGTGCCAGCTCGAGGGACAGCTCTGGAAACACCATATATTTT.

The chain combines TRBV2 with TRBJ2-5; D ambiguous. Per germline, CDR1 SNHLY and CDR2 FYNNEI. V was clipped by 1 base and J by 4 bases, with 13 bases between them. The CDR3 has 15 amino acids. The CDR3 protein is CASSEGLDSGETQYF. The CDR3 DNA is TGTGCCAGCAGTGAAGGCCTGGATTCGGGAGAGACCCAGTACTTC.

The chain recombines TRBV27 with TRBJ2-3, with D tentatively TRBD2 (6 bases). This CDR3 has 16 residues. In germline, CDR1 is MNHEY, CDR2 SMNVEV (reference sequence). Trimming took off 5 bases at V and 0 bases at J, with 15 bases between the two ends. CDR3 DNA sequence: TGTGCCAGCAGTCCCCAACCGGGACTCAGCACAGATACGCAGTATTTT. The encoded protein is CASSPQPGLSTDTQYF.

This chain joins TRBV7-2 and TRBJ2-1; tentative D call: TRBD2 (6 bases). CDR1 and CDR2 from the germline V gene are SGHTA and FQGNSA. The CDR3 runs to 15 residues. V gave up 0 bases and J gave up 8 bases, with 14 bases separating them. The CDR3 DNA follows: TGTGCCAGCAGCTTAGCCCCGCCGGGGGTAGATGAGCAGTTCTTC. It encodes CASSLAPPGVDEQFF.

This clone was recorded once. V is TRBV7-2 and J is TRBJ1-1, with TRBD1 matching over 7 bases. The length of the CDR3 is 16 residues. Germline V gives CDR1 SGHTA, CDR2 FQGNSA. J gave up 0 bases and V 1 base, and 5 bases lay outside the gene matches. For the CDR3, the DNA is TGTGCCAGCAGCTTAGAAGGGGGCAGTATGAACACTGAAGCTTTCTTT. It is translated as CASSLEGGSMNTEAFF. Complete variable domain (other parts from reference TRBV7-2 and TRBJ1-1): GAGVSQSPSNKVTEKGKDVELRCDPISGHTALYWYRQSLGQGLEFLIYFQGNSAPDKSGLPSDRFSAERTGGSVSTLTIQRTQQEDSAVYLCASSLEGGSMNTEAFFGQGTRLTVV.

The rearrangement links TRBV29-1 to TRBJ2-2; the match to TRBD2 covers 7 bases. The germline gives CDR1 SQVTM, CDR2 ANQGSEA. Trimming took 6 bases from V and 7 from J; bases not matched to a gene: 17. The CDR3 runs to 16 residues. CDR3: CSVAWLAPGGYGELFF. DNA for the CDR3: TGCAGCGTCGCGTGGTTGGCCCCGGGGGGATACGGGGAGCTGTTTTTT.